This T cell receptor (beta chain) was captured in a study of shared clonotypes between healthy human individuals (TCRdb year 2020). Notes on the research overall: Three men and two women, aged 18 to 49 years, made up the cohort. To increase sequencing depth and limit assay-specific biases, TCR repertoire library preparation and sequencing were carried out by different laboratories using diverse techniques. To estimate repertoire size and how much clonotypes are shared between individuals, the study performed deep sequencing of blood TCR repertoires from five healthy adults. For each donor, CD4 naive and CD4 memory were each run on three plates, CD8 naive on two plates, and CD8 memory on one plate. Leukapheresis yielded between about 0.8 and 9.5 billion PBMCs per donor.

The donors were healthy, HIV-negative adults with no recently reported acute infections or vaccinations. Only Caucasian adults living in Nashville, Tennessee, USA were represented among the donors. CD4+ T cells were enriched by magnetic negative selection; naive cells were then positively selected on CD45RA, and the negative fraction formed the memory subset. After blood collection by leukapheresis, PBMCs were isolated using Ficoll-Histopaque density gradient centrifugation and then cryopreserved in the vapor phase of liquid nitrogen. Analytical flow cytometry was used to check the purity and quantity of every magnetically sorted T cell population. Genomic DNA was isolated from every sorted fraction and measured by UV absorbance on a Nanodrop 2000c. Overall study results and their limits: Naive subsets generally had larger estimated clonotype richness than memory subsets did. Higher generation probabilities were observed for clonotypes shared by all four sorted-subset donors than for non-shared clonotypes. Pairwise subsampling indicated that sequencing depth was expected to affect the degree of clonotype sharing among donors. Approximately 4.8% of naive CD4, 3.5% of naive CD8, about 2.1% of memory CD4, and 0.4% of memory CD8 clonotypes were shared across several donors. Because the study included a small number of donors, the genetic and exposure-history diversity represented was limited. Incomplete sequencing was indicated by rarefaction of sorted-subset datasets, despite the large sequencing depth. Sampling was limited to blood, and TCR repertoires in tissue likely differ from TCR repertoires in blood.

The CDR3 spans 11 residues, from the cysteine through the phenylalanine. The read is trimmed to its CDR3 DNA, 33 bases read in frame from base 1. The germline V gene (reference sequence) yields MNHEY for CDR1 and SMNVEV for CDR2. The trim is 2 bases for V and 2 bases for J, with a gap of 1 base between the germline ends. Using the deep immunoSEQ assay, multiplex PCR amplified TCR CDR3 regions from genomic DNA. For each cell subset, the extracted genomic DNA was distributed evenly across all wells of several immunoSEQ 96-well plates, and each plate served as one replicate. For sorted subsets, 200 to 250 ng of genomic DNA, equivalent to 25,000 to 35,000 T cell genomes, went into each replicate PCR. Purified libraries were quantified with a Qubit 3.0 fluorometer, sized on a Bioanalyzer 2100, and re-quantified with the KAPA Library Quantification kit. Every immunoSEQ 96-well plate was sequenced on a separate single-read 150-cycle Illumina NextSeq 550 flow cell. Under the source paper's analysis protocol: Because only junctional sequences without quality scores were contained in the immunoSEQ output, filtering matching that applied to full-length reads could not be performed. Sequences were annotated with PyIR, a Python wrapper for IgBLAST v1.9, and V/J genes and CDR3 were assigned using IMGT germline references. Any read was removed if the V/J assignment was weak (E-value above 1e-6), the CDR3 was missing, or the read contained stop codons, out-of-frame junctions, or ambiguous translated residues. V3J clonotypes were defined by identical inferred V gene, J gene, and CDR3 amino acid sequence. To compute the percentage overlap between repertoires, the number of shared unique clonotypes was divided by the size of the smaller repertoire. Repertoire richness was assessed with RTK rarefaction, the Chao1 estimator, and Recon v2.1 estimates of unobserved clonotypes. For all TCRbeta clonotypes obtained by the gDNA method from several donors, generation probabilities were computed with OLGA. The table was pulled from immuneACCESS by TCRdb, which kept in-frame rearrangements only. Such tables lose some clones; where checked, under half of the loss comes from unresolved V genes, and the rest has no known cause. That table is the source of V, J and clone size, and D and trimming were worked out from the DNA. The sample data list some 630,000 clones, and roughly 70% of these were observed just once. The ten most abundant clones make up 1.8% of the sample.

This clone came up a few times. This clone's antigen is unknown. No base quality values were provided; no much bigger clone lies one nucleotide off. Sequencing used memory CD4+ T cells sorted from blood. The cell subset or site label corresponds to: CD45RA-negative fraction. The sequence links TRBV27 to TRBJ2-7; the D gene is unclear. The sequence derives from a young woman in good health. The DNA sequence follows: TGTGCCAGCAGTTTACCCTACGAGCAGTACTTC. This gives the protein CASSLPYEQYF.